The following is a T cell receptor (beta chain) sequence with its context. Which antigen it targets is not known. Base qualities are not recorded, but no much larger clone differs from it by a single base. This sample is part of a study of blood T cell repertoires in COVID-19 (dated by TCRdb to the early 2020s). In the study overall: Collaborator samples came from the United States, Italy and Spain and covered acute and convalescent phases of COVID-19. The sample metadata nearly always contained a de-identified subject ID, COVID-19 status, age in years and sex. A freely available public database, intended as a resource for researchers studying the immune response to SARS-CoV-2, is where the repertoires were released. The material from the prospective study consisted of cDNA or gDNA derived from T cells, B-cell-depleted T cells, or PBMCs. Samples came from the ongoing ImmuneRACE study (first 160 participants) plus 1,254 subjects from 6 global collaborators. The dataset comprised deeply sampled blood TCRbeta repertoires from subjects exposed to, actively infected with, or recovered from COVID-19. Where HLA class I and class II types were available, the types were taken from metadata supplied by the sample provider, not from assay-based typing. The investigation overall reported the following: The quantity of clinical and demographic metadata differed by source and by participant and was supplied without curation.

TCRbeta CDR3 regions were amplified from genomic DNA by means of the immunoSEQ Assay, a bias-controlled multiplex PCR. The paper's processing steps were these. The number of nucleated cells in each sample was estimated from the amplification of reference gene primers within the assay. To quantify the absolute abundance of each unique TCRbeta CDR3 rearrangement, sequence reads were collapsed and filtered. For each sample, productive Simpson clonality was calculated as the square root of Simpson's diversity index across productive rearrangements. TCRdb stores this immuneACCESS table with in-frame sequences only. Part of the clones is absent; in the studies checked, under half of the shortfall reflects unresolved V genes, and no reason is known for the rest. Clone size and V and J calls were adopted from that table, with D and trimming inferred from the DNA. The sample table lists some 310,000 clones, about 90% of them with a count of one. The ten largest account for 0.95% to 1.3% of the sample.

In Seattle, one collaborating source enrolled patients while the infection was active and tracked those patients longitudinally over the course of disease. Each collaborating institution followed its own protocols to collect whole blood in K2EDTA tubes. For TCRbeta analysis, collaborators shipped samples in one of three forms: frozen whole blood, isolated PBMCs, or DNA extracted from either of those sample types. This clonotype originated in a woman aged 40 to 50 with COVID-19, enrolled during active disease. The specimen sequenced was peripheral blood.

The nucleotide sequence reads as follows: TGTGCCAGCAGTAATTGGACAGGGCTGAACACTGAAGCTTTCTTT. This sequence encodes CASSNWTGLNTEAFF. The chain couples TRBV27 to TRBJ1-1, and 8 junctional nucleotides match TRBD1. CDR1 and CDR2 (MNHEY, SMNVEV) derive from the germline V gene (reference sequence). From the cysteine through the phenylalanine, the CDR3 covers 15 amino acids. Only CDR3 DNA remains: 45 bases, in frame from the first base. V is trimmed back by 5 bases and J by 0 bases, and the junction contains 5 bases that no gene match accounts for.